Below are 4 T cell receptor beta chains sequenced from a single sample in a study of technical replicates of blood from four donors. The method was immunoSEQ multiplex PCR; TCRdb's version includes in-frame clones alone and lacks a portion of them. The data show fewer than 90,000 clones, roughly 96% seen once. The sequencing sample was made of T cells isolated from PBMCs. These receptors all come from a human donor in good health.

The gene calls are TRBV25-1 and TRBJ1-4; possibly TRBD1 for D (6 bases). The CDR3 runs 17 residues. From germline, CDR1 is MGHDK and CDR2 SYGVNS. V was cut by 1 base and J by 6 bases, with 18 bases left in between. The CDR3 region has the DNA TGTGCCAGCAGTGAATTGGGACACAACCCAGCAGATGAAAAACTGTTTTTT. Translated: CASSELGHNPADEKLFF.

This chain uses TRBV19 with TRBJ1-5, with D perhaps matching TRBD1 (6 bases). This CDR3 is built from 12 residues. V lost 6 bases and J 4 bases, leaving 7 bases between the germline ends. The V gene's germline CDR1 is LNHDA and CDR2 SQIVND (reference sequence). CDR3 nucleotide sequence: TGTGCCAGTAGAGGACAGAATCAGCCCCAGCATTTT. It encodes CASRGQNQPQHF.

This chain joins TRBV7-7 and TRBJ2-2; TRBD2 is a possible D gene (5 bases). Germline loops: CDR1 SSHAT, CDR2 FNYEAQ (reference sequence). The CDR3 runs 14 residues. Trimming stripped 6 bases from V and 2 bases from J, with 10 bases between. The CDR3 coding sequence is TGTGCCAGCAGTTACGGACTCAACACCGGGGAGCTGTTTTTT. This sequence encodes CASSYGLNTGELFF.

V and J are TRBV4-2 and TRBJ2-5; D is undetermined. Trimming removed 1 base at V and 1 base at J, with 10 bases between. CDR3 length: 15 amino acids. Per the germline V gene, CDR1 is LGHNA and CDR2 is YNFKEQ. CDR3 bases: TGTGCCAGCAGCCAAGGGAGTAGCACCCAAGAGACCCAGTACTTC. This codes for CASSQGSSTQETQYF.